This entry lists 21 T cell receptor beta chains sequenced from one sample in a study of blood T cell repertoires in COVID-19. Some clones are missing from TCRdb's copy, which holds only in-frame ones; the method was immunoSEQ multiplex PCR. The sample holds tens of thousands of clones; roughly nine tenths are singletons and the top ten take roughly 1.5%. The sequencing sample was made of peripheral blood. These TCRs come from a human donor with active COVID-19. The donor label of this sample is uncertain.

The CDR3 coding sequence is TGTGCCAGCAGCTTAAACCGGGACAGGAAAGAAGCTTTCTTT. It specifies CASSLNRDRKEAFF. This chain links TRBV7-9 with TRBJ1-1; TRBD1 matches at 8 bases. This CDR3 is built from 14 residues. Germline loops: CDR1 SEHNR, CDR2 FQNEAQ (reference sequence). The V and J ends lost 2 bases and 8 bases, in that order; junction bases with no gene match: 7.

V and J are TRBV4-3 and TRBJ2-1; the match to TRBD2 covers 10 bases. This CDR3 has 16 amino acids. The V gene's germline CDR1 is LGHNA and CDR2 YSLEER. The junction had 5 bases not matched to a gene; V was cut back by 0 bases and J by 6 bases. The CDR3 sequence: CASSQELAGGSNEQFF. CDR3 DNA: TGCGCCAGCAGCCAAGAATTAGCGGGGGGCAGCAATGAGCAGTTCTTC.

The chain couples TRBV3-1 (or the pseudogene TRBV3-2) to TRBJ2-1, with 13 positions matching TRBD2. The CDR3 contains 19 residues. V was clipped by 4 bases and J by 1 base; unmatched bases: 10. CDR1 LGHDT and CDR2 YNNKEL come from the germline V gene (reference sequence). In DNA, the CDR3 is TGTGCCAGCAGCCGTTGGACTAGCGGGGGCCTCTTATCCTACAATGAGCAGTTCTTC. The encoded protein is CASSRWTSGGLLSYNEQFF.

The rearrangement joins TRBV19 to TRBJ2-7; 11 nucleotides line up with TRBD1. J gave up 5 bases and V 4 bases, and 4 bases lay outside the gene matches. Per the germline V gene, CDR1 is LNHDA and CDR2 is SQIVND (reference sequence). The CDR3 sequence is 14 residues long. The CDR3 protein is CASSTPGQGDEQYF. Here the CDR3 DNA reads TGTGCCAGTAGTACCCCGGGACAGGGGGACGAGCAGTACTTC.

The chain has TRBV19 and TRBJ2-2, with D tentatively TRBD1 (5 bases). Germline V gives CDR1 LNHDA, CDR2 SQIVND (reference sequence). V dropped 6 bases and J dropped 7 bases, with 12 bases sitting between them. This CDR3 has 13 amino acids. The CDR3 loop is CASSTTGFGELFF. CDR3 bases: TGTGCCAGTAGCACTACAGGTTTCGGGGAGCTGTTTTTT.

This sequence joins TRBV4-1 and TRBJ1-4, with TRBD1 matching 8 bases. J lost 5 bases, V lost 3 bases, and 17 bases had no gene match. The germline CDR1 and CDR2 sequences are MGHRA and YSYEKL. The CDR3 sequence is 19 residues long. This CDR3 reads CASSQMGIERRDRNEKLFF. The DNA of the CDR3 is TGCGCCAGCAGCCAGATGGGGATCGAACGTAGGGACAGGAATGAAAAACTGTTTTTT.

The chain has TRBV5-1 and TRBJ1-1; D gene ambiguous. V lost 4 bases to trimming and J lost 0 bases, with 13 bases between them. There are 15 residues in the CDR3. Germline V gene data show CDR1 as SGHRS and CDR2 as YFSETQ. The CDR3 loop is CASSRLQSMNTEAFF. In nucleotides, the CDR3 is TGCGCCAGCAGCCGCCTACAGAGTATGAACACTGAAGCTTTCTTT.

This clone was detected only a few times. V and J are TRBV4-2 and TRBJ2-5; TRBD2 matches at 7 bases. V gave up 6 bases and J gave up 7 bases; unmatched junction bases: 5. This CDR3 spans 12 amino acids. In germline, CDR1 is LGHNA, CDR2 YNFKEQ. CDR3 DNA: TGTGCCAGCAGAGGACTAGACGGGACCCAGTACTTC. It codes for CASRGLDGTQYF.

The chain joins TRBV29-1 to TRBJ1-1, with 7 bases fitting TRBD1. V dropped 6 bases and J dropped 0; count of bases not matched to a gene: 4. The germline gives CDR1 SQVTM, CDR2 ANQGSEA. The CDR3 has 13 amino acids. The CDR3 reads CSVTTGMNTEAFF. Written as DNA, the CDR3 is TGCAGCGTGACGACAGGGATGAACACTGAAGCTTTCTTT.

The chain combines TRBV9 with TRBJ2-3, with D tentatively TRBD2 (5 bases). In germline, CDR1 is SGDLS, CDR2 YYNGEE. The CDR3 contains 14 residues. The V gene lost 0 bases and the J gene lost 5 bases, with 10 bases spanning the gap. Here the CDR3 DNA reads TGTGCCAGCAGCGTAGGGGAGCCGGGAGATACGCAGTATTTT. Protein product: CASSVGEPGDTQYF.

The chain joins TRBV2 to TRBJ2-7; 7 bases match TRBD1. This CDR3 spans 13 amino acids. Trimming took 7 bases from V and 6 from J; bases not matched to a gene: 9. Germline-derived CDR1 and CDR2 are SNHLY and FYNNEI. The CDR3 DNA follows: TGTGCCAGCACGCAACAGGGGAAGGGCGAGCAGTACTTC. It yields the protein CASTQQGKGEQYF.

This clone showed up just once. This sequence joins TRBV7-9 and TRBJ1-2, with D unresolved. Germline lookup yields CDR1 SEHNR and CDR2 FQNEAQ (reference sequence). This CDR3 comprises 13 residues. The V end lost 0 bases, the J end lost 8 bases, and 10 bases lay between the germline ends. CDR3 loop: CASSLARVEGYTF. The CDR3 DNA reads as TGTGCCAGCAGCTTAGCGCGGGTCGAAGGCTACACCTTC.

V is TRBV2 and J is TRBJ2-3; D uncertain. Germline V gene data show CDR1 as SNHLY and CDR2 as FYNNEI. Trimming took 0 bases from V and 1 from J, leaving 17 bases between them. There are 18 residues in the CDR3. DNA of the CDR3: TGTGCCAGCAGTGAAGCCCTCGGTCGTAGCCCCCGCACAGATACGCAGTATTTT. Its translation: CASSEALGRSPRTDTQYF.

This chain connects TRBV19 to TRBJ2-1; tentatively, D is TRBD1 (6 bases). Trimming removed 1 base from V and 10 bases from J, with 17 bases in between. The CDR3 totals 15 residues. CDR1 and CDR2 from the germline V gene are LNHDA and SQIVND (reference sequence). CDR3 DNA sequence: TGTGCCAGTAGTATAGCCACAGGGTATTCGGGCGAGCAGTTCTTC. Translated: CASSIATGYSGEQFF.

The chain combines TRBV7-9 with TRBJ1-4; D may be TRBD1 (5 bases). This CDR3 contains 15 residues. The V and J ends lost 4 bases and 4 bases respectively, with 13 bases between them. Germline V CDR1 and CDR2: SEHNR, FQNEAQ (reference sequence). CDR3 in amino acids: CASSSPTDFNEKLFF. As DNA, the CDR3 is TGTGCCAGCAGCTCCCCGACAGACTTTAATGAAAAACTGTTTTTT. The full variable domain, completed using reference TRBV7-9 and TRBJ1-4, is DTGVSQNPRHKITKRGQNVTFRCDPISEHNRLYWYRQTLGQGPEFLTYFQNEAQLEKSRLLSDRFSAERPKGSFSTLEIQRTEQGDSAMYLCASSSPTDFNEKLFFGSGTQLSVL.

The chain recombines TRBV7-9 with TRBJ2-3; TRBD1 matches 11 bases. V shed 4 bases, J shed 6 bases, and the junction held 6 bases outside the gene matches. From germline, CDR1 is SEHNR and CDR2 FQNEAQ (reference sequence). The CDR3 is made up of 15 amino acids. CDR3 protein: CASSYGQGAGDTQYF. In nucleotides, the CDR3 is TGTGCCAGCAGCTACGGACAGGGGGCTGGTGATACGCAGTATTTT. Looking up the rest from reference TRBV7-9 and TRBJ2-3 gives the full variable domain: DTGVSQNPRHKITKRGQNVTFRCDPISEHNRLYWYRQTLGQGPEFLTYFQNEAQLEKSRLLSDRFSAERPKGSFSTLEIQRTEQGDSAMYLCASSYGQGAGDTQYFGPGTRLTVL.

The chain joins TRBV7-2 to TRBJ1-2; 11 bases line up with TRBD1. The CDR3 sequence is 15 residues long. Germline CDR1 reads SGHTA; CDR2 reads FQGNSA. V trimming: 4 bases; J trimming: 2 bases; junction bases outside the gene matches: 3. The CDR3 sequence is CASSSGQGANYGYTF. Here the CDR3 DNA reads TGTGCCAGCAGCTCAGGACAGGGGGCCAACTATGGCTACACCTTC.

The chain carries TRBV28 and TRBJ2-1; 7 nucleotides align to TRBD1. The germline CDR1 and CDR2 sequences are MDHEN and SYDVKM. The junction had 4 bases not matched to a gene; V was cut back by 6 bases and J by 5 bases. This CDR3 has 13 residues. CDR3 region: CASRGTADNEQFF. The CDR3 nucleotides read TGTGCCAGCAGAGGGACAGCCGACAATGAGCAGTTCTTC.

The CDR3 DNA follows: TGTGCCATCAGTGAGCATGAGGGAAACACCATATATTTT. The encoded protein is CAISEHEGNTIYF. The V and J genes are TRBV10-3 and TRBJ1-3; D not resolved. The germline CDR1 and CDR2 sequences are ENHRY and SYGVKD. Trimming stripped 2 bases from V and 4 bases from J, with 6 bases between. The CDR3 runs to 13 residues.

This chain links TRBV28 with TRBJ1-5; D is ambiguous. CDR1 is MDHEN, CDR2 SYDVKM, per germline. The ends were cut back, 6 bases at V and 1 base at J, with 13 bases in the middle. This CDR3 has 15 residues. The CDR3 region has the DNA TGTGCCAGCAGACCCCTTTGGAGAAGCAATCAGCCCCAGCATTTT. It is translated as CASRPLWRSNQPQHF.

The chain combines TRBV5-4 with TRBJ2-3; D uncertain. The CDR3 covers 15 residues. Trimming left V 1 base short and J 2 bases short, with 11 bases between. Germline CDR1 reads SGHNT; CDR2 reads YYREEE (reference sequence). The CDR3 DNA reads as TGTGCCAGCAGCTTGTGGCGGCCGGACACAGATACGCAGTATTTT. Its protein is CASSLWRPDTDTQYF.